The rows below give T cell receptor beta chains drawn from one sample of a study of cytomegalovirus exposure and HLA in healthy donors. Clones were sequenced by immunoSEQ multiplex PCR, and TCRdb holds only the in-frame ones, with some missing. The sample contains 85,000 to 95,000 clones, 95% to 98% of which appear only once. The material sequenced was PBMCs. These receptors were obtained from a man aged 18 to 30 in good health and CMV-seronegative. CDR3s leave out the opening cysteine and the closing phenylalanine or tryptophan. D genes are given only for firm matches.

J gene	D gene	V gene	CDR3 protein
TRBJ2-7	TRBD1	TRBV5-1	ASSFWITGTGNEQY
TRBJ2-5	NA	TRBV18	ASSPTGRMETQY
TRBJ2-3	NA	TRBV6-6	ASNGGQGGGTQY
TRBJ1-2	NA	TRBV30	AWRETGYGYT
TRBJ1-1	TRBD1	TRBV5-1	ASSPSDRATEAF
TRBJ2-1	TRBD1	TRBV27	ASSLDRGMGDEQF
TRBJ1-5	TRBD1	TRBV7-8	ASSFWGQPDSNQPQH
TRBJ2-2	NA	TRBV6-1	ASSEIAGNGGELF
TRBJ1-1	NA	TRBV30	AWSLSLHVAF
TRBJ2-5	NA	TRBV12-5	ASGLAQNVQGRTKETQY
TRBJ2-1	TRBD1	TRBV6-5	ASSTNRGEYNEQF
TRBJ2-5	TRBD1	TRBV5-1	ASSLGTGGTETQY
TRBJ2-3	NA	TRBV14	ASSPTRVGDPTDTQY
TRBJ2-1	TRBD2	TRBV5-4	ASSKKLAGAYNEQF
TRBJ2-7	NA	TRBV19	ASSSGPAGAPYEQY
TRBJ1-5	NA	TRBV18	ASSLRPQTPDQPQH
TRBJ2-1	TRBD2	TRBV5-1	ASSFLTSGSPHNEQF
TRBJ1-5	TRBD1	TRBV9	ASSAGQGGQPQH
TRBJ1-4	NA	TRBV6-5	ASTLDSPEKLF
TRBJ2-1	TRBD1	TRBV19	ASIENRDRGLNEQF
TRBJ2-7	NA	TRBV18	ASSPGQGRHEQY
TRBJ2-7	TRBD1	TRBV27	ASSSLGQGYEQY
TRBJ1-1	NA	TRBV9	ASSVVAEVNTEAF
TRBJ2-6	TRBD1	TRBV5-1	ASSLTGVPDSGANVLT
TRBJ2-7	TRBD1	TRBV5-1	ASSPSTGTGVYEQY
TRBJ2-1	NA	TRBV19	ASSFQGNEQF
TRBJ2-1	TRBD2	TRBV7-2	ASSLIPGRAKSAYNEQF
TRBJ1-1	NA	TRBV5-6	ASSLYQALDTEAF
TRBJ1-2	NA	TRBV5-6	ASSLSPDYGYT
TRBJ1-1	TRBD1	TRBV19	ASSITGGRTEAF
TRBJ1-1	NA	TRBV9	ASSPMTAVNTEAF
TRBJ2-1	NA	TRBV19	ASSNRHPNEQF
TRBJ2-1	TRBD1	TRBV5-1	ASRSPGQGLRGPHFNEQF
TRBJ2-7	TRBD2	TRBV11-1	ASSYGTSGTYEQY
TRBJ2-3	TRBD2	TRBV10-3	AISVETSLTTDTQY
TRBJ2-5	NA	TRBV27	ASSFGSQSQETQY
TRBJ2-1	NA	TRBV7-2	ASSLDRRYNEQF